Detailed here is one TCR beta chain. Its antigen is as yet unknown. PCR primers comprised 60 Vbeta and 13 Jbeta primers. Only in-frame clones appear in the TCRdb table, and some are missing; sequencing was by immunoSEQ multiplex PCR. Here the sample spans 100,000 to 150,000 clones, approximately 83% being singletons. Germline CDR1 reads SGHTA; CDR2 reads FQGNSA. Trimming removed 4 bases from V and 1 base from J, with 11 bases in between. CDR3 length: 15 residues. These data belong to a study of cytomegalovirus exposure and HLA in healthy donors. Study-level results: The authors reported that TCR beta sequences could predict HLA-A and HLA-B alleles. These predictions were accurate for most subjects in the first cohort.

This sequence originates from a woman in her thirties or forties in good health and CMV-seropositive. The chain is built from TRBV7-2 and TRBJ2-1; maybe TRBD2 (5 bases). The material sequenced was PBMCs. The CDR3 here is CASSSSSGSYNEQFF. The CDR3 DNA sequence: TGTGCCAGCAGCTCATCCAGCGGTTCCTACAATGAGCAGTTCTTC.